These 24 T cell receptor beta chains were all obtained from the same sample, sequenced in a study of shared clonotypes between healthy human individuals. Repertoires were generated with immunoSEQ multiplex PCR, while TCRdb's copy carries only in-frame clones and drops some. The table has 2 million to 2.5 million clones, approximately 96% seen once. The sample comprised naive CD4+ T cells sorted from blood. Specified subset: CD45RA+ positively selected. The receptors derive from a man aged 18 to 29 in good health.

V is TRBV6-1 and J is TRBJ2-7, with D hard to call. CDR1 and CDR2 (germline): MNHNS, SASEGT. This CDR3 has 11 amino acids. V was trimmed by 6 bases and J by 1 base, leaving 4 bases between them. CDR3 sequence reads: CASRRSYEQYF. The DNA of the CDR3 is TGTGCCAGCAGGCGGTCCTACGAGCAGTACTTC.

The chain uses TRBV5-1 and TRBJ2-5, with D possibly being TRBD2 (7 bases). This CDR3 is 15 amino acids long. The germline V gene encodes CDR1 SGHRS and CDR2 YFSETQ. V was pared by 4 bases and J by 5 bases, with 18 bases between. CDR3 DNA: TGCGCCAGCAGCCAGGGGACGGGGGGAGAGGAGACCCAGTACTTC. Encoded protein: CASSQGTGGEETQYF.

This chain links TRBV4-3 with TRBJ2-5, with 9 positions matching TRBD1. Germline lookup yields CDR1 LGHNA and CDR2 YSLEER. Trimming removed 4 bases from V and 4 bases from J; junction bases left unmatched: 7. The CDR3 loop spans 15 amino acids. The CDR3, as DNA: TGCGCCAGCAGCCTAAGTCTGACAGGGGGAGAGACCCAGTACTTC. This sequence encodes CASSLSLTGGETQYF.

This chain connects TRBV5-4 to TRBJ2-3; tentative D call: TRBD2 (6 bases). V lost 0 bases and J lost 3, with 8 bases in between. Germline values: CDR1 SGHNT, CDR2 YYREEE (reference sequence). This CDR3 spans 14 amino acids. The DNA of the CDR3 is TGTGCCAGCAGCTTGGGGCGGGAAACAGATACGCAGTATTTT. It translates to CASSLGRETDTQYF.

This clone was seen a single time. J is TRBJ2-7 and V is TRBV10-2; 7 positions agree with TRBD2. Trimming at V came to 0 bases and at J to 2 bases, leaving 7 bases not matched to a gene. The germline gives CDR1 WSHSY, CDR2 SAAADI. The CDR3 length is 16 residues. Here the CDR3 reads CASSESILAATYEQYF. Here the CDR3 DNA reads TGCGCCAGCAGTGAGTCGATCCTAGCGGCTACCTACGAGCAGTACTTC.

The V gene is TRBV6-1, the J gene TRBJ1-4, with D perhaps TRBD1 (5 bases). Germline assignment: CDR1 MNHNS and CDR2 SASEGT. The CDR3 is made up of 14 amino acids. The ends were cut back, 5 bases at V and 7 bases at J, with 14 bases in the middle. The CDR3 sequence: CASSPRQRGEKLFF. CDR3 DNA sequence: TGTGCCAGCAGTCCCCGACAGAGGGGTGAAAAACTGTTTTTT.

The J gene is TRBJ1-1, the V gene TRBV4-2; no reliable D call. The CDR3 has 13 residues. Germline V lookup: CDR1 LGHNA, CDR2 YNFKEQ. Deletions cut 0 bases from V and 8 bases from J, with 10 bases between. In DNA form, the CDR3 reads TGTGCCAGCAGCCAAGATCCAGGTCGGGAAGCTTTCTTT. Amino acid sequence: CASSQDPGREAFF.

The chain employs TRBV12-5 and TRBJ1-1, with D unresolved. The ends were cut back, 6 bases at V and 1 base at J, with 9 bases in the middle. From germline, CDR1 is LGHNT and CDR2 FRNRAP. The CDR3 loop spans 13 amino acids. CDR3 in amino acids: CASGPKENTEAFF. The CDR3 DNA is TGTGCTAGTGGACCTAAAGAGAACACTGAAGCTTTCTTT. The full variable domain, completed using reference TRBV12-5 and TRBJ1-1, is DARVTQTPRHKVTEMGQEVTMRCQPILGHNTVFWYRQTMMQGLELLAYFRNRAPLDDSGMPKDRFSAEMPDATLATLKIQPSEPRDSAVYFCASGPKENTEAFFGQGTRLTVV.

The chain joins TRBV27 to TRBJ2-7; 7 nucleotides agree with TRBD1. The CDR3 has 18 residues. The germline gives CDR1 MNHEY, CDR2 SMNVEV (reference sequence). J gave up 2 bases and V 6 bases, and 19 bases lay outside the gene matches. CDR3 in DNA: TGTGCCAGCAGCCCCGGACCTTATAGACAGGGACCCGCCTACGAGCAGTACTTC. It specifies CASSPGPYRQGPAYEQYF.

The chain carries TRBV30 and TRBJ1-1, with 9 bases that match TRBD1. This CDR3 comprises 13 residues. Trimming at V came to 5 bases and at J to 4 bases, leaving 5 bases not matched to a gene. CDR1 is GTSNPN and CDR2 is SVGIG in the germline V gene (reference sequence). CDR3 loop: CAWGGQGGTEAFF. The CDR3 nucleotides are TGTGCCTGGGGGGGACAGGGTGGCACTGAAGCTTTCTTT.

The V gene is TRBV4-1, the J gene TRBJ2-1; 11 nucleotides align to TRBD2. Germline lookup yields CDR1 MGHRA and CDR2 YSYEKL. With 4 bases clipped from V and 7 bases from J, the junction kept 9 bases outside the gene matches. This CDR3 is built from 16 residues. The CDR3: CASSPLLAGVVNEQFF. In DNA form, the CDR3 reads TGCGCCAGCAGCCCCCTACTAGCGGGGGTAGTGAATGAGCAGTTCTTC.

This chain uses TRBV30 with TRBJ1-6; 8 bases map to TRBD1. The ends lost 1 base at V and 12 bases at J; junction bases unmatched: 8. The CDR3 contains 14 residues. Germline CDR1 and CDR2: GTSNPN and SVGIG (reference sequence). The CDR3 bases are TGTGCCTGGAGTGACCCCCGACAGGGGAGACCCCTCCACTTT. Its protein is CAWSDPRQGRPLHF.

The gene calls are TRBV5-4 and TRBJ1-4; the match to TRBD1 covers 11 bases. CDR3 size: 13 residues. V trimming: 9 bases; J trimming: 7 bases; junction bases outside the gene matches: 5. Per germline, CDR1 SGHNT and CDR2 YYREEE (reference sequence). The CDR3 nucleotides are TGTGCCACCTCGGGGACAGGGGGTGAAAAACTGTTTTTT. It codes for CATSGTGGEKLFF.

This clone appeared a few times. The J gene is TRBJ1-5, the V gene TRBV19; weak D call: TRBD1 (6 bases). The CDR3 runs to 15 residues. Per germline, CDR1 LNHDA and CDR2 SQIVND (reference sequence). V dropped 5 bases and J dropped 6 bases, with 17 bases sitting between them. The CDR3 is CASSPEQGYSQPQHF. CDR3 sequence (DNA): TGTGCCAGTAGTCCCGAGCAGGGGTATAGTCAGCCCCAGCATTTT.

The rearrangement uses TRBV6-5 and TRBJ2-1, with TRBD1 identical over 8 bases. Trimming took 0 bases from V and 8 from J; bases not matched to a gene: 6. CDR1 is MNHEY and CDR2 is SVGAGI in the germline V gene. The CDR3 is 15 amino acids. The CDR3 DNA follows: TGTGCCAGCAGTTACTCCGCAGGGGGCGGGGATGAGCAGTTCTTC. Translating gives CASSYSAGGGDEQFF.

The chain has TRBV7-9 and TRBJ2-4, with no clear D. The V gene lost 1 base and the J gene lost 0 bases, with 13 bases spanning the gap. The CDR3 length is 17 residues. From germline, CDR1 is SEHNR and CDR2 FQNEAQ (reference sequence). In DNA form, the CDR3 reads TGTGCCAGCAGCTTAGTCGGGCGAGACATAGCCAAAAACATTCAGTACTTC. Translating it yields CASSLVGRDIAKNIQYF.

This chain links TRBV5-6 with TRBJ1-4, with 10 bases aligning to TRBD1. The CDR3 covers 17 residues. The V segment lost 1 base and the J segment 3 bases; nucleotides outside the gene matches: 6. CDR1 is SGHDT and CDR2 is YYEEEE in the germline V gene. For the CDR3, the DNA is TGTGCCAGCAGCTTGTCCCGGGACAGGGGTGCTAATGAAAAACTGTTTTTT. Its protein is CASSLSRDRGANEKLFF.

The rearrangement links TRBV19 to TRBJ1-5, with D unclear. CDR3 length equals 15 residues. The V end lost 4 bases, the J end lost 0 bases, and 10 bases lay between the germline ends. The germline gives CDR1 LNHDA, CDR2 SQIVND (reference sequence). The CDR3 region is CASSRVQYSNQPQHF. As DNA, the CDR3 is TGTGCCAGTAGTAGGGTTCAGTATAGCAATCAGCCCCAGCATTTT.

The genes are TRBV19 and TRBJ2-5, with D uncertain. V dropped 3 bases and J dropped 5 bases, with 16 bases sitting between them. CDR1 and CDR2 from the germline V gene are LNHDA and SQIVND (reference sequence). The length of the CDR3 is 15 residues. CDR3 sequence: CASSIASSEGETQYF. CDR3 DNA sequence: TGTGCCAGTAGTATCGCATCATCAGAAGGGGAGACCCAGTACTTC.

V and J are TRBV11-2 and TRBJ2-7; TRBD1 matches at 10 bases. V lost 1 base and J lost 4; bases outside the gene matches: 13. Per germline, CDR1 SGHAT and CDR2 FQNNGV. The length of the CDR3 is 18 residues. As DNA, the CDR3 is TGTGCCAGCAGCTTAGTACCACCGACAGGGGGCGTTAAGTACGAGCAGTACTTC. It codes for CASSLVPPTGGVKYEQYF.

The chain recombines TRBV28 with TRBJ2-1, with 11 bases lining up with TRBD2. The length of the CDR3 is 18 residues. J gave up 0 bases and V 5 bases, and 9 bases lay outside the gene matches. Germline CDR1 MDHEN, CDR2 SYDVKM. CDR3: CASSPLGLAVSSYNEQFF. The CDR3 bases are TGTGCCAGCAGTCCGTTGGGACTAGCGGTTAGCTCCTACAATGAGCAGTTCTTC.

The rearrangement joins TRBV6-1 to TRBJ1-1, with D unresolved. Germline CDR1 is MNHNS and CDR2 is SASEGT. V was shortened by 2 bases and J by 0 bases, with 7 bases between the two germline ends. CDR3 length equals 14 residues. The CDR3 DNA reads as TGTGCCAGCAGTGAACTGCTAATGAACACTGAAGCTTTCTTT. It is translated as CASSELLMNTEAFF.

The chain is built from TRBV10-3 and TRBJ1-5; D possibly corresponds to TRBD1 (6 bases). Deletions cut 6 bases from V and 7 bases from J, with 16 bases between. The germline V gene encodes CDR1 ENHRY and CDR2 SYGVKD. The CDR3 loop spans 14 amino acids. CDR3 amino acids: CAISGGRGGQPQHF. DNA of the CDR3: TGTGCCATCAGCGGAGGCAGGGGTGGACAGCCCCAGCATTTT.

The chain recombines TRBV18 with TRBJ1-2, with 8 bases fitting TRBD1. J lost 0 bases, V lost 3 bases, and 3 bases had no gene match. The V gene's germline CDR1 is KGHSH and CDR2 LQKENI. The CDR3 length is 15 residues. The DNA for the CDR3 is TGTGCCAGCTCACCGACAGGGGAAACTAACTATGGCTACACCTTC. This codes for CASSPTGETNYGYTF.